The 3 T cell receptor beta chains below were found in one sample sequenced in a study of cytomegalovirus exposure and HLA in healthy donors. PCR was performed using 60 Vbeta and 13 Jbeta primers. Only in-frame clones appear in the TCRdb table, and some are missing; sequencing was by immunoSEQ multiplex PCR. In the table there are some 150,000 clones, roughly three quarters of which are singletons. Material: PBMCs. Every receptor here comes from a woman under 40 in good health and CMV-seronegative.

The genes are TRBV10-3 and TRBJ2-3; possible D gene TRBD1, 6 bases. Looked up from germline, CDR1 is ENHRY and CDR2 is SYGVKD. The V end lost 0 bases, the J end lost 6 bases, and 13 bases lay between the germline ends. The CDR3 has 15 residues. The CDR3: CAISESEQGRDTQYF. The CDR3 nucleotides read TGTGCCATCAGTGAGTCAGAACAGGGTAGGGATACGCAGTATTTT.

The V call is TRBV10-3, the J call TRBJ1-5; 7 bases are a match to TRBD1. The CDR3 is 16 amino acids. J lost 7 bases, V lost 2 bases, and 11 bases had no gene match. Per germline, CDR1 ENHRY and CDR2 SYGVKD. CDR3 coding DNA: TGTGCCATCAGTGAGACGCGACAGGGAGCGAAACAGCCCCAGCATTTT. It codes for CAISETRQGAKQPQHF.

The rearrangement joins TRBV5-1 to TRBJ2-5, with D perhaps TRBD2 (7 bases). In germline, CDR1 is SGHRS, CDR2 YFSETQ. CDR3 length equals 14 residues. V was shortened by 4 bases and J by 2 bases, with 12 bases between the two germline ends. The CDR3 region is CASSDGGPQETQYF. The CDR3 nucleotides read TGCGCCAGCAGCGACGGGGGGCCACAAGAGACCCAGTACTTC.